A selection of T cell receptor beta chains follows, all from one sample in a study of T cell responses to AZD1222 COVID-19 vaccine. Sequencing used immunoSEQ multiplex PCR; TCRdb keeps in-frame clones, though not all of them. The data show 150,000 to 200,000 clones, about nine tenths seen once. The sample consisted of peripheral blood, taken on day 0 of AZD1222 vaccination. These receptors were taken from an adult in good health. The CDR3 runs from the conserved cysteine through the conserved F or W. Each record gives: V gene, D gene, J gene, CDR3 protein. A D gene is named only where the DNA matches it firmly.

v_call: TRBV6-5; d_call: -; j_call: TRBJ1-1; cdr3_aa: CASSYSARQAQEAFF
v_call: TRBV5-1; d_call: TRBD1; j_call: TRBJ2-7; cdr3_aa: CASSLRDRGSYEQYF
v_call: TRBV12-3/TRBV12-4; d_call: -; j_call: TRBJ1-1; cdr3_aa: CASILGVDEAFF
v_call: TRBV7-2; d_call: TRBD1; j_call: TRBJ1-1; cdr3_aa: CASSLGQGANTEAFF
v_call: TRBV7-2; d_call: -; j_call: TRBJ1-1; cdr3_aa: CASSSNYLQDLNTEAFF
v_call: TRBV3-1/TRBV3-2; d_call: TRBD2; j_call: TRBJ2-7; cdr3_aa: CASSQGTPGLAGGPRSEQYF
v_call: TRBV15; d_call: TRBD1; j_call: TRBJ1-4; cdr3_aa: CATSRGSGGWDEKLFF
v_call: TRBV5-6; d_call: TRBD1; j_call: TRBJ2-1; cdr3_aa: CASSLGTGKFNEQFF
v_call: TRBV30; d_call: TRBD1; j_call: TRBJ2-1; cdr3_aa: CAWQGTGGSYNEQFF
v_call: TRBV10-3; d_call: -; j_call: TRBJ1-5; cdr3_aa: CAISDAGGNQPQHF
v_call: TRBV23-1; d_call: TRBD1; j_call: TRBJ1-6; cdr3_aa: CASTGQGDSPLHF
v_call: TRBV5-6; d_call: -; j_call: TRBJ1-4; cdr3_aa: CASSLGSDRLFF
v_call: TRBV5-4; d_call: -; j_call: TRBJ1-2; cdr3_aa: CASSPDTGNYGYTF
v_call: TRBV13; d_call: TRBD1; j_call: TRBJ1-6; cdr3_aa: CASSPITFQRTGRGLSYNSPLHF
v_call: TRBV5-1; d_call: TRBD1; j_call: TRBJ1-1; cdr3_aa: CASGQGLNTEAFF
v_call: TRBV13; d_call: TRBD2; j_call: TRBJ2-1; cdr3_aa: CASSTRTSGIYNEQFF
v_call: TRBV19; d_call: TRBD1; j_call: TRBJ2-7; cdr3_aa: CASSFGTGTYEQYF
v_call: TRBV6-1; d_call: TRBD1; j_call: TRBJ2-7; cdr3_aa: CASSEYTGGSYEQYF
v_call: TRBV30; d_call: -; j_call: TRBJ1-1; cdr3_aa: CAWSGVAMNTEAFF
v_call: TRBV12-5; d_call: -; j_call: TRBJ2-1; cdr3_aa: CASGLGVSKAEQFF
v_call: TRBV4-1; d_call: TRBD1; j_call: TRBJ2-1; cdr3_aa: CASSRGPPYNEQFF
v_call: TRBV4-1; d_call: TRBD2; j_call: TRBJ2-1; cdr3_aa: CASSQDGGVEQFF
v_call: TRBV3-1/TRBV3-2; d_call: -; j_call: TRBJ1-5; cdr3_aa: CASSPQGDQPQHF
v_call: TRBV2; d_call: -; j_call: TRBJ2-3; cdr3_aa: CASRGTRSTDTQYF
v_call: TRBV6-2/TRBV6-3; d_call: TRBD2; j_call: TRBJ2-7; cdr3_aa: CASSSGLAGIREQYF
v_call: TRBV2; d_call: -; j_call: TRBJ1-1; cdr3_aa: CASVWTEAFF
v_call: TRBV28; d_call: -; j_call: TRBJ2-1; cdr3_aa: CASKGVHNEQFF
v_call: TRBV20-1; d_call: -; j_call: TRBJ2-5; cdr3_aa: CSARDWETQYF
v_call: TRBV4-1; d_call: -; j_call: TRBJ1-2; cdr3_aa: CASSQEGGPNYGYTF
v_call: TRBV29-1; d_call: -; j_call: TRBJ1-1; cdr3_aa: CSGGQGMDTEAFF
v_call: TRBV7-2; d_call: -; j_call: TRBJ2-7; cdr3_aa: CASSLARITEGQYF
v_call: TRBV7-9; d_call: -; j_call: TRBJ2-1; cdr3_aa: CADYNEQFF
v_call: TRBV9; d_call: -; j_call: TRBJ2-1; cdr3_aa: CASSVSPLNEQFF
v_call: TRBV29-1; d_call: -; j_call: TRBJ2-1; cdr3_aa: CSVLRSYNEQFF
v_call: TRBV6-6; d_call: TRBD1; j_call: TRBJ1-3; cdr3_aa: CASSPALGQLSQNSGNTIYF
v_call: TRBV19; d_call: -; j_call: TRBJ2-2; cdr3_aa: CASSMVEGLGELFF
v_call: TRBV28; d_call: -; j_call: TRBJ1-2; cdr3_aa: CASSWGTGSGVDGYTF
v_call: TRBV4-1; d_call: -; j_call: TRBJ2-1; cdr3_aa: CASSQEGGAVEQFF
v_call: TRBV4-1; d_call: -; j_call: TRBJ1-6; cdr3_aa: CASSQVARTPSPLHF
v_call: TRBV11-2; d_call: -; j_call: TRBJ2-7; cdr3_aa: CASSLEVGGGHEQYF
v_call: TRBV6-5; d_call: -; j_call: TRBJ2-5; cdr3_aa: CASSRGGGSQETQYF
v_call: TRBV2; d_call: -; j_call: TRBJ2-4; cdr3_aa: CASSEAPREWGKNIQYF
v_call: TRBV7-3; d_call: TRBD2; j_call: TRBJ2-1; cdr3_aa: CASSLREREAKTLNEQFF
v_call: TRBV30; d_call: TRBD1; j_call: TRBJ1-3; cdr3_aa: CAWGRGQFSEASGNTIYF
v_call: TRBV6-2/TRBV6-3; d_call: TRBD1; j_call: TRBJ1-1; cdr3_aa: CASSPGTALEAFF
v_call: TRBV27; d_call: -; j_call: TRBJ1-2; cdr3_aa: CASSRTAGGEDGYTF
v_call: TRBV7-9; d_call: -; j_call: TRBJ2-1; cdr3_aa: CASSRAYQSSYNEQFF
v_call: TRBV6-6; d_call: -; j_call: TRBJ1-1; cdr3_aa: CASSNLILYSYTEAFF
v_call: TRBV4-1; d_call: -; j_call: TRBJ1-4; cdr3_aa: CASSPQGGGEKLFF
v_call: TRBV5-1; d_call: -; j_call: TRBJ2-7; cdr3_aa: CASSLDIYEQYF
v_call: TRBV5-6; d_call: TRBD1; j_call: TRBJ2-3; cdr3_aa: CASSLAQGAYTQYF
v_call: TRBV3-1/TRBV3-2; d_call: TRBD2; j_call: TRBJ2-3; cdr3_aa: CASGGGAGDTQYF
v_call: TRBV6-5; d_call: TRBD1; j_call: TRBJ2-7; cdr3_aa: CASTQDRGLGEQYF
v_call: TRBV3-1/TRBV3-2; d_call: -; j_call: TRBJ2-7; cdr3_aa: CASSPQTAYYEQYF
v_call: TRBV3-1/TRBV3-2; d_call: -; j_call: TRBJ2-1; cdr3_aa: CASSQWGNEQFF